This entry features one T cell receptor (beta chain) sequence. The antigen is undetermined. Germline V CDR1 and CDR2: SGHVS, FQNEAQ. CDR3 length equals 18 residues. J was trimmed by 5 bases and V by 5 bases; bases with no gene match: 18. A second about 7 to 12 cycle PCR used barcoded and J-beta primers. TCRdb recomputed calls from the 5' RACE reads with MiXCR, one row per CDR3 protein. Of about a million distinct CDR3 sequences in the sample, 48% were seen once. Drawn from each donor were ten milliliters of peripheral blood. The extraction recovered at least 5.5 micrograms of total RNA per sample. These data originate in a study of blood T cells in healthy people across ages. General study findings and limits: What prevented conclusive comparison of naive and antigen-experienced cells was that PBMCs were unsorted. A roughly linear age-dependent decrease characterized TCR beta diversity per million T cells.

The material sequenced was blood. The V gene is TRBV7-8, the J gene TRBJ2-3, with 8 bases lining up with TRBD2. The TCR was taken from a man younger than 40 in good health. This CDR3 reads CASSAPPGLGTSGDTQYF. The DNA of the CDR3 is TGTGCCAGCAGCGCACCGCCGGGACTAGGCACCTCGGGAGATACGCAGTATTTT.